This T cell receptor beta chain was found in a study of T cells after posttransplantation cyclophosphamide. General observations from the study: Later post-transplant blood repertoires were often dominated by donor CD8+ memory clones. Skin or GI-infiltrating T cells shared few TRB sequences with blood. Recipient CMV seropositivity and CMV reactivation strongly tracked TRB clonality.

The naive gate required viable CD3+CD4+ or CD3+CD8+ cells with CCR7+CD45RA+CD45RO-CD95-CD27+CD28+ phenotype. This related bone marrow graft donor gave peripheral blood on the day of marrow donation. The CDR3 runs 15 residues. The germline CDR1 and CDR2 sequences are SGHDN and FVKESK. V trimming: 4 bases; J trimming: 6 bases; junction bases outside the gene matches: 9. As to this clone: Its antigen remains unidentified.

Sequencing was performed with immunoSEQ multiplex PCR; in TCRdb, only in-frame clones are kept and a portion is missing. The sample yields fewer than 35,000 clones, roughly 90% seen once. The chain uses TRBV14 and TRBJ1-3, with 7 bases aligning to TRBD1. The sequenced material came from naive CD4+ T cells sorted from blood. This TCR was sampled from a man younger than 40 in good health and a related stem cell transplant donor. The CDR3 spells CASSRRQGQINTIYF. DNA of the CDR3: TGTGCCAGCAGCCGAAGACAGGGACAGATAAACACCATATATTTT.